The 28 T cell receptor beta chains listed next were all sequenced from one sample in a study of shared clonotypes between healthy human individuals. Sequencing used immunoSEQ multiplex PCR; TCRdb keeps in-frame clones, though not all of them. The table lists about 1.5 million clones, 95% to 99% of them singletons. Specimen: naive CD4+ T cells sorted from blood. The sample's subset: CD45RA+ positively selected. These TCRs come from a man aged 25-45 years in good health.

The rearrangement joins TRBV19 to TRBJ2-5; no clear D. V was shortened by 3 bases and J by 5 bases, with 13 bases between the two germline ends. The CDR3 runs 14 residues. From germline, CDR1 is LNHDA and CDR2 SQIVND (reference sequence). The CDR3 DNA reads as TGTGCCAGTAGTATCGGCGCTTATGGGGAGACCCAGTACTTC. As protein: CASSIGAYGETQYF.

The chain links TRBV5-4 to TRBJ2-6; tentatively, D is TRBD1 (7 bases). CDR1 and CDR2 from the germline V gene are SGHNT and YYREEE (reference sequence). Trimming pared 4 bases from V and 0 bases from J, leaving 11 bases between. This CDR3 has 16 amino acids. CDR3 loop: CASSAGQNSGANVLTF. CDR3 nucleotide sequence: TGTGCCAGCAGCGCGGGACAGAACTCTGGGGCCAACGTCCTGACTTTC.

This chain connects TRBV28 to TRBJ2-3; TRBD1 matches 9 bases. CDR1 and CDR2 (germline): MDHEN, SYDVKM. The CDR3 has 13 amino acids. The V gene end was trimmed by 9 bases and the J gene end by 4 bases; junction bases not matched to a gene: 5. The CDR3 spells CASSTGGADTQYF. The CDR3 DNA reads TGTGCCAGTTCCACAGGGGGCGCAGATACGCAGTATTTT.

This chain joins TRBV7-9 and TRBJ1-4; 8 bases are a match to TRBD1. The J segment lost 11 bases and the V segment lost 7 bases, leaving 15 bases of the junction unmatched. This CDR3 contains 15 residues. Germline V gives CDR1 SEHNR, CDR2 FQNEAQ (reference sequence). The DNA of the CDR3 is TGTGCCAGCACCCGGGGGACAGGCCCGGGGTGGAAACTGTTTTTT. Encoded protein: CASTRGTGPGWKLFF.

In this sample, this clone turned up once. The chain links TRBV2 to TRBJ2-7, with TRBD2 identical over 10 bases. Germline assignment: CDR1 SNHLY and CDR2 FYNNEI. This CDR3 region has 16 residues. The J segment lost 4 bases and the V segment lost 6 bases, leaving 12 bases of the junction unmatched. The CDR3 sequence: CASSRTSGANQYEQYF. CDR3 DNA: TGTGCCAGCAGCAGGACTAGCGGAGCAAATCAGTACGAGCAGTACTTC.

The rearrangement links TRBV30 to TRBJ1-1; D is unresolved. V lost 4 bases and J 1 base, leaving 16 bases between the germline ends. Germline V gives CDR1 GTSNPN, CDR2 SVGIG (reference sequence). The CDR3 is 15 amino acids. This chain's CDR3 is CAWKSPGGGNTEAFF. CDR3 coding DNA: TGTGCCTGGAAGTCCCCGGGCGGAGGGAACACTGAAGCTTTCTTT. Using reference TRBV30 and TRBJ1-1 for the parts outside the CDR3, the full variable domain is SQTIHQWPATLVQPVGSPLSLECTVEGTSNPNLYWYRQAAGRGLQLLFYSVGIGQISSEVPQNLSASRPQDRQFILSSKKLLLSDSGFYLCAWKSPGGGNTEAFFGQGTRLTVV.

The V gene is TRBV7-8, the J gene TRBJ2-1; D call uncertain. The V gene's germline CDR1 is SGHVS and CDR2 FQNEAQ. The CDR3 consists of 13 residues. Trimming pared 1 base from V and 9 bases from J, leaving 10 bases between. Written as DNA, the CDR3 is TGTGCCAGCAGCTTAGAACTGGGCATTGAGCAGTTCTTC. Translation gives CASSLELGIEQFF.

This clone was detected once. This chain links TRBV28 with TRBJ1-3; no clear D. V was shortened by 5 bases and J by 1 base, with 3 bases between the two germline ends. From germline, CDR1 is MDHEN and CDR2 SYDVKM. The CDR3 totals 12 residues. The CDR3 here is CASSQSGNTIYF. In DNA, the CDR3 is TGTGCCAGCAGTCAATCTGGAAACACCATATATTTT.

The chain combines TRBV7-2 with TRBJ1-2; 10 bases fit TRBD1. The CDR3 is made up of 15 amino acids. Per germline, CDR1 SGHTA and CDR2 FQGNSA. With 1 base clipped from V and 2 bases from J, the junction kept 1 base outside the gene matches. Here the CDR3 DNA reads TGTGCCAGCAGCTTAGAGGGACAGGGGAACTATGGCTACACCTTC. It specifies CASSLEGQGNYGYTF.

The chain links TRBV1 to TRBJ1-1. TRBV1 is termed a pseudogene. The CDR3 is 14 amino acids. This CDR3 is CTSSQDKWDTEAFF. CDR3 DNA: TGCACCAGCAGCCAAGATAAGTGGGATACTGAAGCTTTCTTT.

The chain uses TRBV10-3 and TRBJ2-4; weak D call: TRBD1 (5 bases). Trimming stripped 4 bases from V and 6 bases from J, with 13 bases between. The CDR3 runs 14 residues. Germline values: CDR1 ENHRY, CDR2 SYGVKD. The CDR3, as DNA: TGTGCCATCAGTGGACAGTTGTTTCCAAACATTCAGTACTTC. Its protein is CAISGQLFPNIQYF.

This rearrangement joins TRBV10-2 to TRBJ1-1, with a possible D match to TRBD1 (6 bases). The CDR3 length is 16 residues. Germline lookup yields CDR1 WSHSY and CDR2 SAAADI. V lost 1 base, J lost 0 bases, and 12 bases lay in between. Written as DNA, the CDR3 is TGCGCCAGCAGTGAGTTAGGGACATCCATGAACACTGAAGCTTTCTTT. Amino acids: CASSELGTSMNTEAFF.

This chain uses TRBV7-9 with TRBJ1-4; D is uncertain. V was clipped by 7 bases and J by 0 bases, with 9 bases between them. The CDR3 sequence is 14 residues long. The V gene's germline CDR1 is SEHNR and CDR2 FQNEAQ (reference sequence). CDR3 amino acids: CASTMGATNEKLFF. The CDR3 nucleotides are TGTGCCAGCACGATGGGTGCAACTAATGAAAAACTGTTTTTT. Combining the CDR3 with reference TRBV7-9 and TRBJ1-4 gives the whole variable domain DTGVSQNPRHKITKRGQNVTFRCDPISEHNRLYWYRQTLGQGPEFLTYFQNEAQLEKSRLLSDRFSAERPKGSFSTLEIQRTEQGDSAMYLCASTMGATNEKLFFGSGTQLSVL.

This chain joins TRBV6-4 and TRBJ2-3; the match to TRBD2 covers 12 bases. After removal of 6 bases from V and 6 bases from J, the junction contained 7 bases not matched to a gene. The CDR3 totals 15 residues. The germline gives CDR1 MRHNA, CDR2 SNTAGT. This chain's CDR3 is CASRVLAGGTDTQYF. Here the CDR3 DNA reads TGTGCCAGCAGGGTGCTAGCGGGAGGGACGGATACGCAGTATTTT.

Comments on this clone: The same CDR3 also results from other DNA sequences found in this sample. The chain is built from TRBV28 and TRBJ1-3; unclear D gene. V shed 6 bases and J shed 0 bases, with 6 bases lying between them. This CDR3 comprises 13 residues. Germline values: CDR1 MDHEN, CDR2 SYDVKM. In DNA form, the CDR3 reads TGTGCCAGCAGCCTAATCTCTGGAAACACCATATATTTT. Amino acids: CASSLISGNTIYF.

The chain links TRBV6-1 to TRBJ1-3; D gene unclear. The CDR3 runs to 13 residues. The germline V and J ends were trimmed by 4 bases and 4 bases, with 8 bases remaining between them. Germline V gives CDR1 MNHNS, CDR2 SASEGT. Here the CDR3 DNA reads TGTGCCAGCAGTGTTTATACCGGAAACACCATATATTTT. It codes for CASSVYTGNTIYF.

The chain joins TRBV28 to TRBJ2-7; tentatively, D is TRBD2 (6 bases). Trimming removed 4 bases at V and 4 bases at J, with 14 bases between. The V gene's germline CDR1 is MDHEN and CDR2 SYDVKM. CDR3 length equals 14 residues. The CDR3 sequence: CASSSPGVGYEQYF. CDR3 nucleotide sequence: TGTGCCAGCAGTTCCCCGGGAGTGGGTTACGAGCAGTACTTC.

The gene calls are TRBV19 and TRBJ2-7; D is possibly TRBD2 (5 bases). V lost 3 bases and J lost 3, with 12 bases in between. Germline V gene sequence: CDR1 LNHDA, CDR2 SQIVND (reference sequence). The CDR3 totals 14 residues. The CDR3 DNA reads TGTGCCAGTAGTATCGGAGGCAGGATCTACGAGCAGTACTTC. It translates to CASSIGGRIYEQYF. Together with reference TRBV19 and TRBJ2-7, the CDR3 gives the full variable domain: DGGITQSPKYLFRKEGQNVTLSCEQNLNHDAMYWYRQDPGQGLRLIYYSQIVNDFQKGDIAEGYSVSREKKESFPLTVTSAQKNPTAFYLCASSIGGRIYEQYFGPGTRLTVT.

The gene calls are TRBV2 and TRBJ2-7, with 7 bases fitting TRBD1. Trimming at V came to 5 bases and at J to 2 bases, leaving 12 bases not matched to a gene. Per the germline V gene, CDR1 is SNHLY and CDR2 is FYNNEI. The CDR3 length is 16 residues. The CDR3 loop reads CASSNTRRQGTYEQYF. Here the CDR3 DNA reads TGTGCCAGCAGTAATACACGTCGACAGGGTACCTACGAGCAGTACTTC.

The chain joins TRBV11-2 to TRBJ2-5; TRBD2 agrees at 7 bases. Germline assignment: CDR1 SGHAT and CDR2 FQNNGV. The CDR3 loop spans 16 amino acids. Losses at the gene ends were 1 base for V and 2 bases for J; bases not matched to a gene: 7. The CDR3 nucleotides are TGTGCCAGCAGCTTAGGTACAGCGGGACGACAAGAGACCCAGTACTTC. Amino acids: CASSLGTAGRQETQYF.

The chain combines TRBV7-8 with TRBJ2-7; TRBD2 is a possible D gene (6 bases). CDR1 is SGHVS, CDR2 FQNEAQ, per germline. Trimming removed 5 bases from V and 2 bases from J, with 16 bases in between. The CDR3 runs 15 residues. In DNA form, the CDR3 reads TGTGCCAGCAGCCCTAACGGGAGACTGACCTACGAGCAGTACTTC. This encodes CASSPNGRLTYEQYF.

The chain has TRBV15 and TRBJ2-7; the D gene is possibly TRBD1 (6 bases). Trimming removed 0 bases at V and 4 bases at J, with 13 bases between. This CDR3 is built from 15 residues. CDR1 and CDR2 from the germline V gene are LNHNV and YYDKDF (reference sequence). CDR3 residues: CATSRDPTGQYEQYF. The CDR3 DNA sequence: TGTGCCACCAGCAGAGATCCTACAGGGCAATACGAGCAGTACTTC.

V usage is TRBV9 and J usage is TRBJ2-3; maybe TRBD1 (6 bases). Germline V CDR1 and CDR2: SGDLS, YYNGEE. The CDR3 contains 17 residues. V lost 2 bases and J 2 bases, leaving 18 bases between the germline ends. CDR3 residues: CASSVQQGTSHTDTQYF. CDR3 nucleotide sequence: TGTGCCAGCAGCGTCCAACAGGGTACCTCGCACACAGATACGCAGTATTTT. Full variable domain (outside the CDR3, taken from reference TRBV9 and TRBJ2-3): DSGVTQTPKHLITATGQRVTLRCSPRSGDLSVYWYQQSLDQGLQFLIQYYNGEERAKGNILERFSAQQFPDLHSELNLSSLELGDSALYFCASSVQQGTSHTDTQYFGPGTRLTVL.

The genes are TRBV23-1 and TRBJ2-2; no reliable D call. TRBV23-1 is an open reading frame whose function is uncertain. V was clipped by 2 bases and J by 0 bases, with 10 bases between them. There are 16 residues in the CDR3. The chain's CDR3 is CASSQGRRPNTGELFF. CDR3 in DNA: TGCGCCAGCAGTCAAGGCAGGCGACCGAACACCGGGGAGCTGTTTTTT.

This CDR3 is CASSGRLGFDTQYF. In DNA form, the CDR3 reads TGTGCCAGCAGCGGACGCCTGGGGTTCGATACGCAGTATTTT. The chain has TRBV9 and TRBJ2-3; unclear D gene. CDR1 and CDR2 (germline): SGDLS, YYNGEE. The CDR3 consists of 14 residues. The V end was cut by 3 bases, the J end by 6 bases, with 14 bases between.

The chain recombines TRBV14 with TRBJ2-3; D might be TRBD1 or TRBD2, each matching 6 bases. The CDR3 has 15 amino acids. Trimming cost V 0 bases and J 6 bases, with 13 bases left between them. Germline CDR1 reads SGHDN; CDR2 reads FVKESK. The CDR3 DNA reads as TGTGCCAGCAGCCAAGATTGGGGGGCTCGGGATACGCAGTATTTT. Its protein is CASSQDWGARDTQYF.

The table lists this clone with a count of one. The chain carries TRBV7-2 and TRBJ1-3; no firm D call. Germline lookup yields CDR1 SGHTA and CDR2 FQGNSA. The CDR3 is 16 amino acids. V lost 2 bases and J 0 bases, leaving 11 bases between the germline ends. This CDR3 reads CASSLSSLSSGNTIYF. The DNA of the CDR3 is TGTGCCAGCAGCTTATCGAGTCTCAGCTCTGGAAACACCATATATTTT.

The chain has TRBV7-8 and TRBJ1-5; D gene ambiguous. Germline CDR1 reads SGHVS; CDR2 reads FQNEAQ. The CDR3 consists of 15 residues. V lost 4 bases and J lost 3, with 13 bases in between. CDR3 sequence (DNA): TGTGCCAGCAGCTCCACGGCCTTCTACAATCAGCCCCAGCATTTT. Translated: CASSSTAFYNQPQHF.